The source of this T cell receptor beta chain is a study of OX40 agonist ivuxolimab in advanced cancers. The assay was immunoSEQ multiplex PCR, and TCRdb's table has in-frame clones only and misses some. This repertoire shows 45,000 to 60,000 clones, roughly 90% found once; its top ten account for approximately 5%. The V gene's germline CDR1 is SEHNR and CDR2 FQNEAQ (reference sequence). Trimming cost V 1 base and J 1 base, with 10 bases left between them. The CDR3 runs 15 residues. Study observations and caveats: CD8+ T cells were the subset that, on average, had more expanded clones than CD4+.

Regarding this clone: The antigen remains undetermined.

The source is an adult with an advanced solid tumor such as melanoma, head and neck, liver or kidney cancer. The sample consisted of CD4+ or CD8+ T cells sorted from blood, taken in a trial of the OX40 agonist ivuxolimab. The gene calls are TRBV7-9 and TRBJ2-5; maybe TRBD1 (6 bases). Here the CDR3 DNA reads TGTGCCAGCAGCTTAGTGGGGGCGCCCCAAGAGACCCAGTACTTC. Its protein product is CASSLVGAPQETQYF.